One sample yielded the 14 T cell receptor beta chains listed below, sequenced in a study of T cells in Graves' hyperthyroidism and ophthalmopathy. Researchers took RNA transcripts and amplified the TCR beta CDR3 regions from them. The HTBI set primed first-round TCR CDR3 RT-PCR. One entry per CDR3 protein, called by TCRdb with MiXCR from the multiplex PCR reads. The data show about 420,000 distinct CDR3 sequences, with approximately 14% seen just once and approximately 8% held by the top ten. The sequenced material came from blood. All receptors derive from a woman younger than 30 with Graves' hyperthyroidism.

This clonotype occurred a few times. The DNA for the CDR3 is TGTGCCAGCGGAAACCCGGCCTTGGCTTTCTTT. This codes for CASGNPALAFF. This rearrangement joins TRBV12-3 or TRBV12-4 to TRBJ1-1; no reliable D call. This CDR3 is 11 amino acids long. With 8 bases removed from V and 11 bases from J, the gap between germline ends came to 15 bases.

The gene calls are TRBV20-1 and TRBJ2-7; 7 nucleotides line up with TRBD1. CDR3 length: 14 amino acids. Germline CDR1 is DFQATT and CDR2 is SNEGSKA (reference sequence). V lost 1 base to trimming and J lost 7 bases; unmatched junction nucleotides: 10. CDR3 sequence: CSARAGTAPREQYF. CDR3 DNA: TGCAGTGCTAGAGCCGGGACAGCCCCTAGAGAGCAGTACTTC.

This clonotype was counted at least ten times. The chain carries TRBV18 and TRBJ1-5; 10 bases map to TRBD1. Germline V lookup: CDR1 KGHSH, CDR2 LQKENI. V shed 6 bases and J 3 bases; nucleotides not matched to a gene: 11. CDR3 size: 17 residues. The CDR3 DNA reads TGTGCCAGCTCCCGGGTGCCGGGACAGGGGCCCAATCAGCCCCAGCATTTT. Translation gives CASSRVPGQGPNQPQHF.

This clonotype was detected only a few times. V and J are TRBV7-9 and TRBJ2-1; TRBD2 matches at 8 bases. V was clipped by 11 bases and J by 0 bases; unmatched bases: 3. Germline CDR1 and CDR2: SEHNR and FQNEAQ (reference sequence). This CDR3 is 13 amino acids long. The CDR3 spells CAFGGVSYNEQFF. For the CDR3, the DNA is TGTGCCTTCGGGGGGGTCTCCTACAATGAGCAGTTCTTC.

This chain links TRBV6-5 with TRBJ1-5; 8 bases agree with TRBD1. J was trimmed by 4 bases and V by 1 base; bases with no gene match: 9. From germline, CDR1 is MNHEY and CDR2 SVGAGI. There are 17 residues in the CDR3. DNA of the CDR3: TGTGCCAGCAGTTACTTCTACGGACAGGGATCGAATCAGCCCCAGCATTTT. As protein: CASSYFYGQGSNQPQHF.

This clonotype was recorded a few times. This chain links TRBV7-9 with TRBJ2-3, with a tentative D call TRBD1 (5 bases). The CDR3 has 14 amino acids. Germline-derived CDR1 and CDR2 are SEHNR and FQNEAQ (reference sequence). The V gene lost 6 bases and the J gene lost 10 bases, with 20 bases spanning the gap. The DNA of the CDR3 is TGTGCCAGCAGAGATTCAAACCAGGGTAGAGCGCAGTATTTT. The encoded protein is CASRDSNQGRAQYF.

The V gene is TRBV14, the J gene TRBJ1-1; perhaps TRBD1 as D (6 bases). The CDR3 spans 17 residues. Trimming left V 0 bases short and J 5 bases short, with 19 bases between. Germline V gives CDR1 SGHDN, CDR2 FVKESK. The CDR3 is CASSQDFSRGGDTEAFF. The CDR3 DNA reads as TGTGCCAGCAGCCAAGATTTTTCAAGGGGGGGAGATACTGAAGCTTTCTTT.

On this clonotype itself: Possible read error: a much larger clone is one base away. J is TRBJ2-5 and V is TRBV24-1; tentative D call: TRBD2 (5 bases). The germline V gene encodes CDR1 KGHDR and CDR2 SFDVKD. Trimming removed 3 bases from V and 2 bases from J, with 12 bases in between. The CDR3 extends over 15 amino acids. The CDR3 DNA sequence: TGTGCCACCAGTGATCCGGGATACCAACAAGAGACCCAGTACTTC. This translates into CATSDPGYQQETQYF.

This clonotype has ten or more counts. CDR3 protein: CASSQDWDTDTEAFF. The CDR3 coding sequence is TGTGCCAGCAGCCAAGATTGGGACACTGACACTGAAGCTTTCTTT. The V call is TRBV14, the J call TRBJ1-1; maybe TRBD1 (6 bases). Germline V CDR1 and CDR2: SGHDN, FVKESK. This CDR3 contains 15 residues. Trimming took 0 bases from V and 3 from J, leaving 11 bases between them.

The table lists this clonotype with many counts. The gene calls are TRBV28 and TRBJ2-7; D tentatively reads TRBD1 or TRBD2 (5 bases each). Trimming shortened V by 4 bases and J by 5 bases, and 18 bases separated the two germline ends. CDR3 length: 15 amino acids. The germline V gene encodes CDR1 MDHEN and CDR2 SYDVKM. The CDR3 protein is CASSSSGRKLNEQYF. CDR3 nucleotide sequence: TGTGCCAGCAGTTCATCAGGGAGAAAGTTGAACGAGCAGTACTTC.

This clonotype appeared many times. CDR3 amino acids: CASSPPAGAENTEAFF. Written as DNA, the CDR3 is TGTGCCAGCTCACCTCCGGCAGGGGCCGAGAACACTGAAGCTTTCTTT. The V gene is TRBV18, the J gene TRBJ1-1; TRBD1 is a possible D gene (6 bases). Germline CDR1 and CDR2: KGHSH and LQKENI. V shed 3 bases and J shed 1 base, with 15 bases lying between them. There are 16 residues in the CDR3.

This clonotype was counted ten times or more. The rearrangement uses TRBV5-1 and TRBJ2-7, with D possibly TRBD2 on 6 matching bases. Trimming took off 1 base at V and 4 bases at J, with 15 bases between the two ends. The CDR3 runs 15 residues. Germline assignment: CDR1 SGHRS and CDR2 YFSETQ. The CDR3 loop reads CASSLLGGVGYEQYF. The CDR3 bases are TGCGCCAGCAGCTTGTTGGGGGGAGTGGGGTACGAGCAGTACTTC.

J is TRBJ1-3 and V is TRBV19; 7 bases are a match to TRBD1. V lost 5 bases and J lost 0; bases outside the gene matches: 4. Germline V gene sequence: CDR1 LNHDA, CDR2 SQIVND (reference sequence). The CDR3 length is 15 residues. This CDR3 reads CASSPGQYSGNTIYF. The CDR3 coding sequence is TGTGCCAGTAGTCCGGGACAGTACTCTGGAAACACCATATATTTT.

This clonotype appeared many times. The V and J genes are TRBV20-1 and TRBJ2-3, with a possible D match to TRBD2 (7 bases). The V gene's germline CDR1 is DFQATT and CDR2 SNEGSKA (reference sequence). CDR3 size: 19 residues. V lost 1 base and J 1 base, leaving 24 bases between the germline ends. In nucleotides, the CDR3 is TGCAGTGCTAGAGTTTCCGAAACGGCTTTGGGGGGGCGCACAGATACGCAGTATTTT. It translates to CSARVSETALGGRTDTQYF.